A single sample is the source of the 17 T cell receptor beta chains below, sequenced in a study of cytomegalovirus exposure and HLA in healthy donors. Amplification used 60 Vbeta primers and 13 Jbeta primers. This table comes from immunoSEQ multiplex PCR, and its TCRdb copy is limited to in-frame clones, with some not included. Among under 200,000 clones listed, over 65% were seen once. Sequencing used PBMCs. The receptors come from a man aged 55 to 70 in good health and CMV-seronegative.

V is TRBV7-9 and J is TRBJ2-3; 11 nucleotides line up with TRBD2. Unmatched junction bases numbered 8, after V lost 6 bases and J lost 0 bases. This CDR3 spans 17 amino acids. Germline CDR1 is SEHNR and CDR2 is FQNEAQ (reference sequence). Here the CDR3 reads CASRAGRLAGSTDTQYF. CDR3 sequence (DNA): TGTGCCAGCAGAGCGGGCAGACTAGCGGGGAGCACAGATACGCAGTATTTT.

V and J are TRBV19 and TRBJ1-1, with 10 bases lining up with TRBD1. V gave up 10 bases and J gave up 6 bases; unmatched junction bases: 8. The CDR3 extends over 13 amino acids. The germline V gene encodes CDR1 LNHDA and CDR2 SQIVND (reference sequence). The CDR3 here is CATRDRGRAEAFF. The CDR3 DNA sequence: TGTGCCACCCGGGACAGGGGTCGCGCTGAAGCTTTCTTT.

V usage is TRBV15 and J usage is TRBJ1-2, with D unclear. With 3 bases removed from V and 8 bases from J, the gap between germline ends came to 13 bases. The CDR3 has 13 amino acids. The germline V gene has CDR1 LNHNV and CDR2 YYDKDF (reference sequence). CDR3 sequence: CATSSSLLRGYTF. CDR3 coding DNA: TGTGCCACCAGCAGTAGTCTCCTTCGGGGCTACACCTTC.

The J gene is TRBJ1-1, the V gene TRBV5-1; 10 bases map to TRBD1. Trimming at V came to 0 bases and at J to 7 bases, leaving 3 bases not matched to a gene. Germline V gene lookup returns CDR1 SGHRS and CDR2 YFSETQ. The CDR3 covers 14 residues. The CDR3 coding sequence is TGCGCCAGCAGCTTGGTGGGACAGGGGAGTGAAGCTTTCTTT. It specifies CASSLVGQGSEAFF.

The V gene is TRBV2, the J gene TRBJ2-3; 10 nucleotides match TRBD1. The CDR3 is 15 amino acids. CDR1 is SNHLY and CDR2 is FYNNEI in the germline V gene. Unmatched junction bases numbered 7, after V lost 6 bases and J lost 4 bases. The CDR3 sequence is CASRRDRGWADTQYF. CDR3 bases: TGTGCCAGCAGAAGGGACAGGGGTTGGGCAGATACGCAGTATTTT.

On this clone: At one end, the junction sequence differs from germline, possibly due to a read error. The chain joins TRBV7-9 to TRBJ2-3; 10 bases match TRBD1. Germline CDR1 is SEHNR and CDR2 is FQNEAQ (reference sequence). The CDR3 extends over 15 amino acids. CDR3 coding DNA: TGTGCCAGCAGCCGGGGACAGGGGAGCACAGATACGCACTATTTT. This codes for CASSRGQGSTDTHYF.

CDR3 region: CSVAESQFSEQYF. The DNA of the CDR3 is TGCAGCGTTGCAGAGAGCCAATTTAGCGAGCAGTACTTC. The V and J genes are TRBV29-1 and TRBJ2-7; no reliable D call. CDR1 and CDR2 (germline): SQVTM, ANQGSEA. The CDR3 extends over 13 amino acids. V was shortened by 4 bases and J by 6 bases, with 16 bases between the two germline ends.

This clone has just a few counts. J is TRBJ2-1 and V is TRBV5-1, with TRBD1 matching over 11 bases. The CDR3 has 15 residues. Trimming at V came to 0 bases and at J to 7 bases, leaving 3 bases not matched to a gene. Germline V lookup: CDR1 SGHRS, CDR2 YFSETQ. CDR3 coding DNA: TGCGCCAGCAGCTTGGTGGGACAGGGGGGGAATGAGCAGTTCTTC. This translates into CASSLVGQGGNEQFF. Full variable domain (remainder filled in from reference TRBV5-1 and TRBJ2-1): KAGVTQTPRYLIKTRGQQVTLSCSPISGHRSVSWYQQTPGQGLQFLFEYFSETQRNKGNFPGRFSGRQFSNSRSEMNVSTLELGDSALYLCASSLVGQGGNEQFFGPGTRLTVL.

This clone showed up just a few times. The gene calls are TRBV9 and TRBJ1-1; tentatively, D is TRBD1 (5 bases). The CDR3 contains 16 residues. The V end was cut by 4 bases, the J end by 0 bases, with 16 bases between. Germline loops: CDR1 SGDLS, CDR2 YYNGEE. The CDR3 nucleotides are TGTGCCAGCAGCCCCTATCGAGGGGACTTGAACACTGAAGCTTTCTTT. Translated: CASSPYRGDLNTEAFF.

The chain uses TRBV7-5 and TRBJ1-6; TRBD1 was called by the table and not checked on the DNA. TRBV7-5 is assigned pseudogene status. The CDR3 sequence is 21 residues long. The CDR3: CVRKRRQGTGKAVGYNSPLHF. The CDR3 DNA reads TGTGTCAGAAAAAGAAGGCAAGGGACAGGTAAAGCCGTGGGGTATAATTCACCCCTCCACTTT.

In the case of this clone: One end of the junction fails to match germline, which may point to a read error. The V and J genes are TRBV18 and TRBJ1-5; D may be TRBD1 (6 bases). The CDR3 has 13 amino acids. Germline CDR1 and CDR2: KGHSH and LQKENI. The CDR3 protein is CASSPQGGQPQNF. DNA for the CDR3: TGTGCCAGCTCACCCCAAGGGGGTCAGCCCCAGAATTTT.

This chain joins TRBV25-1 and TRBJ2-5, with 8 nucleotides matching TRBD2. This CDR3 contains 15 residues. Looked up from germline, CDR1 is MGHDK and CDR2 is SYGVNS. With 1 base clipped from V and 1 base from J, the junction kept 2 bases outside the gene matches. Written as DNA, the CDR3 is TGTGCCAGCAGTGAATTCCGGGGGGGCCAAGAGACCCAGTACTTC. Its protein is CASSEFRGGQETQYF.

V usage is TRBV7-9 and J usage is TRBJ1-5, with 10 positions matching TRBD1. Trimming at V came to 4 bases and at J to 6 bases, leaving 3 bases not matched to a gene. The CDR3 has 14 residues. Germline-derived CDR1 and CDR2 are SEHNR and FQNEAQ (reference sequence). The CDR3 loop reads CASSWTGGGQPQHF. The CDR3 nucleotides read TGTGCCAGCAGCTGGACAGGGGGAGGTCAGCCCCAGCATTTT.

CDR3 sequence (DNA): TGTGCCAGCTCACCCCGACTAGCGGGACAGACAGATACGCAGTATTTT. Translation gives CASSPRLAGQTDTQYF. The V gene is TRBV18, the J gene TRBJ2-3, with 11 bases matching TRBD2. With V trimmed by 3 bases and J by 3 bases, 5 bases remained unmatched. CDR3 length equals 16 residues. The V gene's germline CDR1 is KGHSH and CDR2 LQKENI.

The chain employs TRBV6-5 and TRBJ1-5, with D perhaps matching TRBD1 (5 bases). Deletions cut 6 bases from V and 3 bases from J, with 9 bases between. The CDR3 is 13 residues long. CDR1 and CDR2 from the germline V gene are MNHEY and SVGAGI. The CDR3 DNA reads TGTGCCAGCAGAGACAGCCCCAATCAGCCCCAGCATTTT. Translated: CASRDSPNQPQHF.

This chain connects TRBV19 to TRBJ1-5; 9 bases align to TRBD1. J lost 8 bases, V lost 11 bases, and 13 bases had no gene match. The V gene's germline CDR1 is LNHDA and CDR2 SQIVND (reference sequence). The CDR3 runs 14 residues. The CDR3 spells CAASGTGFREPQHF. The CDR3 DNA is TGTGCCGCCTCCGGGACAGGGTTTCGAGAGCCCCAGCATTTT.

The V gene is TRBV7-8, the J gene TRBJ2-7, with a tentative D call TRBD1 (5 bases). Deletions cut 5 bases from V and 3 bases from J, with 17 bases between. The CDR3 is 15 amino acids. From germline, CDR1 is SGHVS and CDR2 FQNEAQ. The CDR3 sequence is CASSPPRWGYYEQYF. The CDR3 nucleotides are TGTGCCAGCAGCCCCCCCCGATGGGGCTACTACGAGCAGTACTTC.